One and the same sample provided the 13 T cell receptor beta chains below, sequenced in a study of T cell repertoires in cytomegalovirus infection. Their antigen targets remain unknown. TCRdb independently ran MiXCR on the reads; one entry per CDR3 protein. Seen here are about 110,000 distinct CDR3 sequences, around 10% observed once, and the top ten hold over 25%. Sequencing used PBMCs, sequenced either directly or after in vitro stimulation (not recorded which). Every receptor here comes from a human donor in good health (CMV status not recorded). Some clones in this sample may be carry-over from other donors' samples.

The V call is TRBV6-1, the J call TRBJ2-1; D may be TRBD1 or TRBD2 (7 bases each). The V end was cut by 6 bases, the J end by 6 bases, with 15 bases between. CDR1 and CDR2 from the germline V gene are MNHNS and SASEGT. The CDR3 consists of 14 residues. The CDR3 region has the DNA TGTGCCAGCAGGGGCAGGGGGGGTGGCAATGAGCAGTTCTTC. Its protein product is CASRGRGGGNEQFF.

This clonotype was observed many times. CDR3 bases: TGTGCCAGCAGCGTCCCGGTGAACACTGAAGCTTTCTTT. Protein product: CASSVPVNTEAFF. V usage is TRBV7-2 and J usage is TRBJ1-1; the D is unclear. Trimming pared 5 bases from V and 0 bases from J, leaving 7 bases between. CDR3 length: 13 amino acids. Germline assignment: CDR1 SGHTA and CDR2 FQGNSA. Based on the CDR3 plus reference TRBV7-2 and TRBJ1-1, the full variable domain is GAGVSQSPSNKVTEKGKDVELRCDPISGHTALYWYRQSLGQGLEFLIYFQGNSAPDKSGLPSDRFSAERTGGSVSTLTIQRTQQEDSAVYLCASSVPVNTEAFFGQGTRLTVV.

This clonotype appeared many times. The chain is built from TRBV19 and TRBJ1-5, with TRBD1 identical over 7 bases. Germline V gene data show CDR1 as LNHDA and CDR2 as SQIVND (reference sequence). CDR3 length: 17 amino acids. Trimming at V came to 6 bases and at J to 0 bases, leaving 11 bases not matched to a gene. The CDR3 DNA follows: TGTGCCAGTAGAAGACGACAGGGTAAATATAGCAATCAGCCCCAGCATTTT. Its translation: CASRRRQGKYSNQPQHF. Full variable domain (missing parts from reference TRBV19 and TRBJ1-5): DGGITQSPKYLFRKEGQNVTLSCEQNLNHDAMYWYRQDPGQGLRLIYYSQIVNDFQKGDIAEGYSVSREKKESFPLTVTSAQKNPTAFYLCASRRRQGKYSNQPQHFGDGTRLSIL.

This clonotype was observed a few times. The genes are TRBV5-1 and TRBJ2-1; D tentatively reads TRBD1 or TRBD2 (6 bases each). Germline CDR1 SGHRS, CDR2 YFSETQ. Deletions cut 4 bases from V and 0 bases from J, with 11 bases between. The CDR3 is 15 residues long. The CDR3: CASSTQGLSYNEQFF. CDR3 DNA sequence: TGCGCCAGCAGCACACAGGGACTCTCCTACAATGAGCAGTTCTTC.

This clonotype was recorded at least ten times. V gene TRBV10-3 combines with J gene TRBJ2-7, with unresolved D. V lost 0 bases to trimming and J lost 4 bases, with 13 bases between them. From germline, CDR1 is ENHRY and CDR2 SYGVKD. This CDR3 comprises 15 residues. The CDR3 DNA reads TGTGCCATCAGTGAGTCAAAGACCGGAAGGTACGAGCAGTACTTC. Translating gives CAISESKTGRYEQYF.

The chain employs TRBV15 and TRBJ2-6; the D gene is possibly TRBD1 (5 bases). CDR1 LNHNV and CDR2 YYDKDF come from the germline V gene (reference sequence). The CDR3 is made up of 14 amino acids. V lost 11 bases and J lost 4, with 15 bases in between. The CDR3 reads CASKGFGGANVLTF. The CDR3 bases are TGTGCCTCCAAGGGGTTTGGAGGGGCCAACGTCCTGACTTTC.

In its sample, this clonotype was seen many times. CDR3 protein: CASSLGGPYIGELFF. In DNA form, the CDR3 reads TGTGCCAGCAGTTTAGGGGGCCCTTATATCGGGGAGCTGTTTTTT. The chain combines TRBV12-3 or TRBV12-4 with TRBJ2-2; D might be TRBD1 (5 bases). The CDR3 length is 15 residues. V was clipped by 1 base and J by 7 bases, with 13 bases between them.

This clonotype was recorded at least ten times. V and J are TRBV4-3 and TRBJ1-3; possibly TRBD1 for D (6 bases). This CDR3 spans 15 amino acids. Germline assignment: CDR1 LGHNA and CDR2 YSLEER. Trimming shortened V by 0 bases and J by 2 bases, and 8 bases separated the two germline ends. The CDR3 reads CASSQDTGPGNTIYF. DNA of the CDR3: TGCGCCAGCAGCCAAGACACAGGGCCTGGAAACACCATATATTTT.

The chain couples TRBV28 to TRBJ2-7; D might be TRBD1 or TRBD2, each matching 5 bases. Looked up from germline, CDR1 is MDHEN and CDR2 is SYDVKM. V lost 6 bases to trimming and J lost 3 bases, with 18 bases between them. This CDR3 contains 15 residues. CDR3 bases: TGTGCCAGCAGCTCGGCCGGGACGGATTTCTACGAGCAGTACTTC. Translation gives CASSSAGTDFYEQYF.

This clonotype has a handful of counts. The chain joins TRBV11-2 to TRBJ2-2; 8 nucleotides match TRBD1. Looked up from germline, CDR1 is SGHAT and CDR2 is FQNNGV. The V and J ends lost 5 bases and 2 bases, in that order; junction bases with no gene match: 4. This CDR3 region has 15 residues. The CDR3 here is CASSPDRANTGELFF. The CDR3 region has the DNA TGTGCCAGCAGCCCGGACAGGGCTAACACCGGGGAGCTGTTTTTT.

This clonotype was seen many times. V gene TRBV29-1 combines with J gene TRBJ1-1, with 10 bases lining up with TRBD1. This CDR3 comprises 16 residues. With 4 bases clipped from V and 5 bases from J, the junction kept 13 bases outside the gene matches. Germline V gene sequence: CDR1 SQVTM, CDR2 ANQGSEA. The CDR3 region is CSVVGEPGQGRTEAFF. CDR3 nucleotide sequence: TGCAGCGTTGTTGGAGAACCGGGACAGGGGAGAACTGAAGCTTTCTTT.

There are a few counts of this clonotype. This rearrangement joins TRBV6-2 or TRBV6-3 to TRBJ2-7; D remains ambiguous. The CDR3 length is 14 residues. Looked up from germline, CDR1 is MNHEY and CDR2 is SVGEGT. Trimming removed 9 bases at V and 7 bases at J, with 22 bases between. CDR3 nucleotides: TGTGCCAGATCGCCGCCTTCACGGACCATGGAGCAGTACGTC. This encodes CARSPPSRTMEQYV.

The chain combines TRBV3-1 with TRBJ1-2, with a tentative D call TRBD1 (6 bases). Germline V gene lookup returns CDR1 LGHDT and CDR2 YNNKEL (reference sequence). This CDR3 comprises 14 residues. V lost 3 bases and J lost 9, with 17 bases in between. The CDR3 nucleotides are TGTGCCAGCAGCCAGGGGACACGGGGTTCGAGCTACACCTTC. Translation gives CASSQGTRGSSYTF.